The T cell receptor (beta chain) under discussion was sequenced for a study of cytomegalovirus exposure and HLA in healthy donors. General observations from the study: The authors later linked a missense DCLRE1C variant to TCR beta V- and J-gene trimming.

The CDR3 spans 15 residues. Per germline, CDR1 WSHSY and CDR2 SAAADI. V lost 4 bases, J lost 6 bases, and 10 bases stayed unmatched. As for this clone: The antigen is undetermined. Other nucleotide sequences in the sample specify the same CDR3.

With 60 Vbeta and 13 Jbeta primers, the PCR was carried out. Original processing notes: There were some 87 million unique TCR beta chains by a later count, and approximately 10 million of them were shared. Method: immunoSEQ multiplex PCR; TCRdb's copy keeps in-frame clones and lacks some. V and J calls plus clone size are reproduced from that table; the DNA served to infer D and trimming. The profile shows some 130,000 clones, around 73% of them singletons. This receptor was identified in a man aged 45-65 years in good health and CMV-seronegative. The sequenced sample was PBMCs. The V and J genes are TRBV10-2 and TRBJ2-7; TRBD1 matches at 9 bases. Written as DNA, the CDR3 is TGCGCCAGCAGTGTCGGGACAGGGACAGTGATCGAGCAGTACTTC. This gives the protein CASSVGTGTVIEQYF.